This TCR beta chain was observed in a study of CD8 T cells in Susac syndrome. RNA totalling roughly 0.45 to 1 ug underwent reverse transcription with random hexamers. Using its own MiXCR run on the immunoSEQ multiplex PCR reads, TCRdb lists one record per CDR3 protein. Of about 160,000 distinct CDR3 sequences in the sample, 93% were seen once. The CDR3 contains 12 residues. V was shortened by 4 bases and J by 2 bases, with 8 bases between the two germline ends. The germline gives CDR1 SQVTM, CDR2 ANQGSEA. Source material: CD4+ T cells from PBMCs. The TCR comes from a human donor in good health. The chain carries TRBV29-1 and TRBJ2-5, with D tentatively TRBD2 (5 bases). The CDR3 nucleotides are TGCAGCGTTGCGGAGGTACAAGAGACCCAGTACTTC. The encoded protein is CSVAEVQETQYF.